This T cell receptor beta chain was identified during a study of blood T cell repertoires in COVID-19. Recruited during active infection, patients (from Seattle) were subsequently followed longitudinally. Original analysis: Researchers report that nucleated cell counts were estimated from reference gene primer amplification. Sequencing used immunoSEQ multiplex PCR; TCRdb keeps in-frame clones, though not all of them. V, J and clone size derive from that table, while D and trimming were established from the DNA sequence. The sample shows fewer than 350,000 clones, about 88% of them seen only once. The CDR3 has 13 residues. The germline V gene has CDR1 SQVTM and CDR2 ANQGSEA. With V trimmed by 6 bases and J by 1 base, 5 bases remained unmatched.

This receptor was identified in a woman aged 70-85 years with COVID-19, enrolled during active disease. This rearrangement joins TRBV29-1 to TRBJ1-1; 7 bases align to TRBD1. The sample was peripheral blood. CDR3 region: CSVLRDRNTEAFF. The CDR3 nucleotides are TGCAGCGTGCTCCGGGACAGGAACACTGAAGCTTTCTTT.